This record concerns one TCR beta chain sequence. Its cognate antigen has yet to be identified. There are no base qualities to consult, and no much larger clone falls within one base. Whole blood was collected in K2EDTA tubes by collaborating institutions according to the institutions' own protocols. For TCRbeta analysis, collaborators shipped samples as frozen whole blood, isolated PBMCs, or DNA extracted from either of those sample types. The immunoSEQ Assay, a bias-controlled multiplex PCR, was used to amplify TCRbeta CDR3 regions from genomic DNA. On the authors' methods: The number of nucleated cells in each sample was estimated by amplification of reference gene primers within the assay. Sequence reads were collapsed and filtered to measure the absolute abundance of every unique TCRbeta CDR3 rearrangement. For each sample, productive Simpson clonality was calculated as the square root of Simpson's diversity index across productive rearrangements. In its TCRdb copy, this immuneACCESS table keeps in-frame sequences only and misses some clones. Where compared with another copy, unresolved V genes explain less than half of these, and the others have no known cause. D and trimming were read from the DNA, whereas the V and J calls and clone size are those reported in that table. Present in this sample are over 100,000 clones, about 80% of which were seen just once. The ten most abundant clones make up roughly 29% of the sample.

This sample was taken from a study of blood T cell repertoires in COVID-19 (dated by TCRdb to about 2020). Describing the broader study: Samples covering the acute and convalescent phases of COVID-19 were provided by collaborators in the United States, Italy and Spain. The material from the prospective study consisted of cDNA or gDNA derived from T cells, B-cell-depleted T cells, or PBMCs. The dataset comprised deeply sampled blood TCRbeta repertoires from subjects exposed to, actively infected with, or recovered from COVID-19. The repertoires were made available in a free public database intended to serve as a resource for research on the immune response to SARS-CoV-2. The samples were drawn from two sources: the first 160 participants of the ongoing ImmuneRACE study, and 1,254 subjects contributed by 6 global collaborators. The sample metadata nearly always contained a de-identified subject ID, COVID-19 status, age in years and sex. Where available, HLA class I and class II types were taken from metadata supplied by the sample provider and were not determined by assay-based typing.

The full study reports these points: The quantity of clinical and demographic metadata differed by source and by participant and was supplied without curation.

CDR1 and CDR2 (MNHEY, SMNVEV) derive from the germline V gene (reference sequence). At the junction V is shortened by 2 bases and J by 1 base; bases outside the gene matches: 8. The CDR3 contains 17 residues, cysteine and phenylalanine counted. Solely the CDR3 DNA is kept, with 51 bases framed from the first base. Recombination linked TRBV27 to TRBJ1-5; TRBD1 fits 7 bases in the junction. Material for sequencing was peripheral blood. The source of this sequence is a man in his sixties with acute or convalescent COVID-19. CDR3 protein: CASSLQAGGTSNQPQHF. In nucleotides, the sequence is TGTGCCAGCAGTTTACAGGCAGGGGGGACCAGCAATCAGCCCCAGCATTTT.